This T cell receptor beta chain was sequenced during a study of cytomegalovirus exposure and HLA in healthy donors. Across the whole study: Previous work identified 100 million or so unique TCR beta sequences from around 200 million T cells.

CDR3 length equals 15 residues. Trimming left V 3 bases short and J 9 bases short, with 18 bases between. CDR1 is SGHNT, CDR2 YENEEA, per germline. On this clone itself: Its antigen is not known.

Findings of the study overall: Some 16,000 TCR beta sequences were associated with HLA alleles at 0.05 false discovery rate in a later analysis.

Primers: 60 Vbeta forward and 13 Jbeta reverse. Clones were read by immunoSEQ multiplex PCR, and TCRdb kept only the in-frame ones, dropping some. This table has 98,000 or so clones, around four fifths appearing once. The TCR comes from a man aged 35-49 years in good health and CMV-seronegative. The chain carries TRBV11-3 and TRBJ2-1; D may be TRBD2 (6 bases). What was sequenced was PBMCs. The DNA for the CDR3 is TGTGCCAGCAGCTTGGCGGGACTCGGCTCGGCTGAGCAGTTCTTC. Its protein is CASSLAGLGSAEQFF.